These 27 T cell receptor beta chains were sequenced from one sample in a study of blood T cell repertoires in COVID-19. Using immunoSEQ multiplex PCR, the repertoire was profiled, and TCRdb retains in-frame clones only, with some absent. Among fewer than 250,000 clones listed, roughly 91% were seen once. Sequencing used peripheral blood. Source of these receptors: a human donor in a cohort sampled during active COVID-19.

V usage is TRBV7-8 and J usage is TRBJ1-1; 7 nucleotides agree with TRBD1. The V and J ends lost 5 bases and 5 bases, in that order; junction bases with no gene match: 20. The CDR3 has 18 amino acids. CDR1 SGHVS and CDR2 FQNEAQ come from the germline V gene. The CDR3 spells CASSTSQPRGQRRTEAFF. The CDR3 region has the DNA TGTGCCAGCAGCACCAGTCAACCGAGGGGGCAAAGGAGGACTGAAGCTTTCTTT.

Here the CDR3 reads CASSVAIEQYF. CDR3 in DNA: TGTGCCAGCAGTGTAGCTATCGAGCAGTACTTC. The chain is built from TRBV2 and TRBJ2-7; D not certain. Trimming took 4 bases from V and 6 from J, leaving 7 bases between them. The CDR3 runs to 11 residues. Germline loops: CDR1 SNHLY, CDR2 FYNNEI.

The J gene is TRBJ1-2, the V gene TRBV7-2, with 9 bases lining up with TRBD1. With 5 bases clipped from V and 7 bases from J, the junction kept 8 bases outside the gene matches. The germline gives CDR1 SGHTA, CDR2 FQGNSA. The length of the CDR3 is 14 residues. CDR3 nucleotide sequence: TGTGCCAGCAGCATTGACAGGGGGGTTCGTGGCTACACCTTC. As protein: CASSIDRGVRGYTF.

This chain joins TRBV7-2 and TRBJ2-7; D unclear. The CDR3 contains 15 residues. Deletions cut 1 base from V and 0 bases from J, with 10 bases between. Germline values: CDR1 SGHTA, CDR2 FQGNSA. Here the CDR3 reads CASSLGSPGSYEQYF. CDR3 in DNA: TGTGCCAGCAGCTTAGGGTCTCCAGGCTCCTACGAGCAGTACTTC.

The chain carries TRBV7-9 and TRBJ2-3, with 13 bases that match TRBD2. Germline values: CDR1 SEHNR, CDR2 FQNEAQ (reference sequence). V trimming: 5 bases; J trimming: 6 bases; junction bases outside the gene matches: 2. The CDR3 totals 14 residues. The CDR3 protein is CASSTTSGGDTQYF. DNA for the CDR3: TGTGCCAGCAGCACGACTAGCGGGGGGGATACGCAGTATTTT. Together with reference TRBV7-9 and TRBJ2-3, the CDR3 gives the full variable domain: DTGVSQNPRHKITKRGQNVTFRCDPISEHNRLYWYRQTLGQGPEFLTYFQNEAQLEKSRLLSDRFSAERPKGSFSTLEIQRTEQGDSAMYLCASSTTSGGDTQYFGPGTRLTVL.

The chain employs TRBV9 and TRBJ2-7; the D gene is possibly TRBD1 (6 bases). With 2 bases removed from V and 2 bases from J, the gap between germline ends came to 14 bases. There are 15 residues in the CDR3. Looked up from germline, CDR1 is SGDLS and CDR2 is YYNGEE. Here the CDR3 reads CASSVSGTSTYEQYF. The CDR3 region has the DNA TGTGCCAGCAGCGTTTCCGGGACATCTACCTACGAGCAGTACTTC.

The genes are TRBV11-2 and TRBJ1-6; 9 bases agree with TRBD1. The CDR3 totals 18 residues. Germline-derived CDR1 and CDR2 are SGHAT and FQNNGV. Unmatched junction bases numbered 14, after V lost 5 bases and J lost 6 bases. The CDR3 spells CASSPIGTGPFGNSPLHF. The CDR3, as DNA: TGTGCCAGCAGCCCTATCGGGACAGGGCCGTTTGGTAATTCACCCCTCCACTTT.

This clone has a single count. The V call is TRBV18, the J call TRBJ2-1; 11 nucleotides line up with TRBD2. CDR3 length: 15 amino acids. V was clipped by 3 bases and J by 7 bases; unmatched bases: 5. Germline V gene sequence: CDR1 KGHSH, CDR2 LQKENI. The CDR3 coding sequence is TGTGCCAGCTCACCTACTAGCGGGAGTTGGAATGAGCAGTTCTTC. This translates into CASSPTSGSWNEQFF.

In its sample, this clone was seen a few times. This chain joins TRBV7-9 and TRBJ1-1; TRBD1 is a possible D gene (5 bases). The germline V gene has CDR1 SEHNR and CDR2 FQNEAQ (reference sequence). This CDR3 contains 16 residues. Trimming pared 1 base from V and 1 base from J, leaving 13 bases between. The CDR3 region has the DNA TGTGCCAGCAGCTTAGGACTCTCGCAGGGGAACACTGAAGCTTTCTTT. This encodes CASSLGLSQGNTEAFF.

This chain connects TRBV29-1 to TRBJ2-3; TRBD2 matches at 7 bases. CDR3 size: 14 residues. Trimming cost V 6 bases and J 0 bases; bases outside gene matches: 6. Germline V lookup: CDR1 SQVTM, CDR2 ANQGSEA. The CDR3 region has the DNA TGCAGCGTGGGGGGGATTTCCAGCACAGATACGCAGTATTTT. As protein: CSVGGISSTDTQYF.

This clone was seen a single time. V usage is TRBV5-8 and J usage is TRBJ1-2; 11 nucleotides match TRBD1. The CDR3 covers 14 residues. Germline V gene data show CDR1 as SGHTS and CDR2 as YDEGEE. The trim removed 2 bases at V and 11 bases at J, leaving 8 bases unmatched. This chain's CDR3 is CASSFRDRGSSYTF. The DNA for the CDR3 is TGTGCCAGCAGCTTCCGGGACAGGGGGAGTAGTTACACCTTC.

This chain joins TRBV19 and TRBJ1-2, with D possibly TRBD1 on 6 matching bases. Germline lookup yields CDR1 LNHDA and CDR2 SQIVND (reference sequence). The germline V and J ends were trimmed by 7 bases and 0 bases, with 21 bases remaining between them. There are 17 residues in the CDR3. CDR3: CASKRTSRDTPNYGYTF. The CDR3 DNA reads TGTGCCAGTAAGAGGACGTCCCGGGACACCCCTAACTATGGCTACACCTTC.

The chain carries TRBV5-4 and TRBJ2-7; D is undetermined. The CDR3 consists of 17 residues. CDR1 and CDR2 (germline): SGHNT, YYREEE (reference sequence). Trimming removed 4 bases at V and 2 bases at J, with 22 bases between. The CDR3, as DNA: TGTGCCAGCAGCCCCCACCCCGTGGCCTCGGGTACCTACGAGCAGTACTTC. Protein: CASSPHPVASGTYEQYF. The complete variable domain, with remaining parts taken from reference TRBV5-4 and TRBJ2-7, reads ETGVTQSPTHLIKTRGQQVTLRCSSQSGHNTVSWYQQALGQGPQFIFQYYREEENGRGNFPPRFSGLQFPNYSSELNVNALELDDSALYLCASSPHPVASGTYEQYFGPGTRLTVT.

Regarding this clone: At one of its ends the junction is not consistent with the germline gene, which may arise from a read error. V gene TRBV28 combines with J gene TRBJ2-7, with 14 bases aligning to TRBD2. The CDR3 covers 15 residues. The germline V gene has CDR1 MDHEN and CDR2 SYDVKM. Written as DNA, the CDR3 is TGTGCCAGCAGTTCAGGACTAGCGGGAGGCTACAAGCAGTACTTC. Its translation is CASSSGLAGGYKQYF.

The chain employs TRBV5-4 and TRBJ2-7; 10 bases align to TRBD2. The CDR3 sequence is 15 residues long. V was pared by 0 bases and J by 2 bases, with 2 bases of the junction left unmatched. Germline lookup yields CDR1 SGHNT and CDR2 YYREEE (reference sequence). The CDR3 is CASSLGGLATYEQYF. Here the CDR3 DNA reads TGTGCCAGCAGCTTGGGGGGACTAGCGACCTACGAGCAGTACTTC.

CDR3 sequence: CASSRGQGQNSPLHF. The CDR3 DNA sequence: TGTGCCAGCAGCCGCGGACAGGGCCAGAATTCACCCCTCCACTTT. The V call is TRBV7-9, the J call TRBJ1-6; 8 bases fit TRBD1. CDR3 length: 15 amino acids. The trim removed 5 bases at V and 7 bases at J, leaving 7 bases unmatched. Per the germline V gene, CDR1 is SEHNR and CDR2 is FQNEAQ (reference sequence). The full variable domain, its missing parts supplied by reference TRBV7-9 and TRBJ1-6, is DTGVSQNPRHKITKRGQNVTFRCDPISEHNRLYWYRQTLGQGPEFLTYFQNEAQLEKSRLLSDRFSAERPKGSFSTLEIQRTEQGDSAMYLCASSRGQGQNSPLHFGNGTRLTVT.

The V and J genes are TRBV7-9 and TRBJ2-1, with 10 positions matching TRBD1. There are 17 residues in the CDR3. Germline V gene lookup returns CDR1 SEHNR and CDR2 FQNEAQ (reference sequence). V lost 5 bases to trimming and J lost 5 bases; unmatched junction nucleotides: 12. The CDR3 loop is CASSPWDRGRGDNEQFF. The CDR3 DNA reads TGTGCCAGCAGCCCGTGGGACAGGGGTCGTGGAGACAATGAGCAGTTCTTC.

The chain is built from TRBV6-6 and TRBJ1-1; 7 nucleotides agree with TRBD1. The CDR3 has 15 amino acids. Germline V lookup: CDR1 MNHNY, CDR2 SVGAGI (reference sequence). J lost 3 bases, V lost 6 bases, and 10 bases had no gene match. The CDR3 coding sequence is TGTGCCAGCAGGTCAAAGGGGGCGCGGCACACTGAAGCTTTCTTT. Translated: CASRSKGARHTEAFF.

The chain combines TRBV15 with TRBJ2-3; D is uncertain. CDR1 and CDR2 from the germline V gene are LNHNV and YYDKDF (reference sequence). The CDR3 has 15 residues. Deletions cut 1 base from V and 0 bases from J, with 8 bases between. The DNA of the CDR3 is TGTGCCACCAGCAGAGCCCTCGGGAGCACAGATACGCAGTATTTT. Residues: CATSRALGSTDTQYF.

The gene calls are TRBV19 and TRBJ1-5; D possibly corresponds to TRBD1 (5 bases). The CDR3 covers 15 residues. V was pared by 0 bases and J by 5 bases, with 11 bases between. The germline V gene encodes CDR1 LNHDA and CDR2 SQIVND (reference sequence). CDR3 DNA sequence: TGTGCCAGTAGTATAGATCCGGGCAGGGATCAGCCCCAGCATTTT. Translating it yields CASSIDPGRDQPQHF.

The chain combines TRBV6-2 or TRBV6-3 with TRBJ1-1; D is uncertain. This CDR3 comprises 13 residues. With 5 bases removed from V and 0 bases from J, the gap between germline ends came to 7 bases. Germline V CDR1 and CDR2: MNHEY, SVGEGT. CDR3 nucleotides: TGTGCCAGCAGTAAGCGGTTGAACACTGAAGCTTTCTTT. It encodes CASSKRLNTEAFF.

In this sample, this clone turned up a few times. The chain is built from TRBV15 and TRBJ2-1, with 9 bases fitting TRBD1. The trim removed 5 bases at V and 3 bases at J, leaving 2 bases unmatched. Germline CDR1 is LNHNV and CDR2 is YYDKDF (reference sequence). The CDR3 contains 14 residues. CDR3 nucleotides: TGTGCCACCAGCGGACAGGGGCTCTACAATGAGCAGTTCTTC. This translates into CATSGQGLYNEQFF.

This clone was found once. The DNA for the CDR3 is TGTGCCAGCAGCCTCGGCTCGCCCGGGGAAAAACTGTTTTTT. It encodes CASSLGSPGEKLFF. The chain couples TRBV7-8 to TRBJ1-4; D is unclear. V lost 5 bases and J lost 8, with 15 bases in between. The germline V gene has CDR1 SGHVS and CDR2 FQNEAQ. The CDR3 sequence is 14 residues long. The full variable domain, in which reference TRBV7-8 and TRBJ1-4 provide the parts outside the CDR3, is GAGVSQSPRYKVAKRGQDVALRCDPISGHVSLFWYQQALGQGPEFLTYFQNEAQLDKSGLPSDRFFAERPEGSVSTLKIQRTQQEDSAVYLCASSLGSPGEKLFFGSGTQLSVL.

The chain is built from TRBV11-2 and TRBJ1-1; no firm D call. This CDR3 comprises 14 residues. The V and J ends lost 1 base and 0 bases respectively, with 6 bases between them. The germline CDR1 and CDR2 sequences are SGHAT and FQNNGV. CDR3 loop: CASSLVRMNTEAFF. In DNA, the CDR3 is TGTGCCAGCAGCTTAGTCAGAATGAACACTGAAGCTTTCTTT.

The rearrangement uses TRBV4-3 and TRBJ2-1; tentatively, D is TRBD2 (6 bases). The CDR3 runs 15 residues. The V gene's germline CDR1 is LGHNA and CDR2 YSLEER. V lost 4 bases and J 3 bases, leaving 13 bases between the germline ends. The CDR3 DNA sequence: TGCGCCAGCAGCCTGGGACTCCTTGACTACAATGAGCAGTTCTTC. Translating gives CASSLGLLDYNEQFF.

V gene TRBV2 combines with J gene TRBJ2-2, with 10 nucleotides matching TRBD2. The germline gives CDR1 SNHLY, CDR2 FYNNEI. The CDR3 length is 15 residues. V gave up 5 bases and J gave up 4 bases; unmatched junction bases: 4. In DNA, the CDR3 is TGTGCCAGCAGTCGACTAGCGGGCCTCACCGGGGAGCTGTTTTTT. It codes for CASSRLAGLTGELFF.

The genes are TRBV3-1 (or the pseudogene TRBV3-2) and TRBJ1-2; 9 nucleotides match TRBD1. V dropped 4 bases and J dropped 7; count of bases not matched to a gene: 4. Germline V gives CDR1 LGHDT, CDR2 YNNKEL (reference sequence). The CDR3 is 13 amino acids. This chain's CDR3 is CASSLRTGVGYTF. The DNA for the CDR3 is TGTGCCAGCAGCCTCCGGACAGGGGTTGGCTACACCTTC.